This is a list of T cell receptor beta chains from one sample in a study of T cells in Graves' hyperthyroidism and ophthalmopathy. TCRdb reprocessed the multiplex PCR reads via MiXCR and lists one record per CDR3 protein. Of about 640,000 distinct CDR3 sequences listed, roughly 15% are singletons. Sequenced input: blood. The receptor set was obtained from a woman aged 45-60 years with Graves' ophthalmopathy. Each CDR3 is given without its conserved first and last residue.

TRBJ2-1	TRBV5-1	ASSSPGSDNEQF
TRBJ2-1	TRBV10-3	AISDIYNEQF
TRBJ2-7	TRBV20-1	SARGTSGTFYEQY
TRBJ1-1	TRBV6-2/TRBV6-3	ASSCVSGTGKMNTEAF
TRBJ2-1	TRBV6-2/TRBV6-3	ASSYLFGREQSRDEQF
TRBJ2-1	TRBV4-3	ASSQDFEYNEQF
TRBJ1-2	TRBV19	ASSGSYYGYT
TRBJ2-1	TRBV27	ASGVSQAYNEQF
TRBJ2-7	TRBV12-3/TRBV12-4	ASTTTGTGAYEQY
TRBJ1-1	TRBV28	ASTPAGYDTEAF
TRBJ2-3	TRBV13	ASSGDRGRPTDTQY
TRBJ2-7	TRBV29-1	SAKLAEAYEQY
TRBJ1-5	TRBV20-1	SAGGQAAEAQH
TRBJ2-7	TRBV20-1	SARWAGSYEQY
TRBJ2-1	TRBV29-1	SVGRDSYNEQF
TRBJ2-1	TRBV5-1	ASSTYLANEQF
TRBJ2-7	TRBV7-9	ASSPGGPLAYEQY
TRBJ2-3	TRBV7-2	ASSSRTSGKVTQY
TRBJ2-3	TRBV6-2/TRBV6-3	ASSYSRLTDTQY
TRBJ2-3	TRBV6-2/TRBV6-3	ASSYLVGVAHTDTQY
TRBJ1-1	TRBV11-2	ASSLVYRGGEAF
TRBJ2-4	TRBV18	ASSTNGGANIQY
TRBJ2-1	TRBV5-1	ASSREGGMSFGEQF
TRBJ2-2	TRBV12-3/TRBV12-4	ASSWDRGRNGELF
TRBJ2-1	TRBV5-4	ASSLGLAGAGNEQF
TRBJ1-1	TRBV7-6	ASSLFYTGTPNTEAF
TRBJ2-2	TRBV7-2	ASTRSGQNTGELF
TRBJ2-1	TRBV20-1	SASGDRGYLDEQF
TRBJ2-7	TRBV10-3	AISALRDRTYEQY
TRBJ2-1	TRBV9	ASSVSASGYISYNEQF
TRBJ2-2	TRBV5-5	ASSLLQRLNTGELF
TRBJ2-5	TRBV11-2	ASSLVLGDPTQETQY
TRBJ2-5	TRBV13	ASRRGLAGTKTQY
TRBJ2-7	TRBV13	ASSRRGLAYEQY
TRBJ2-3	TRBV9	ASSGSSGTPRTDTQY
TRBJ1-4	TRBV12-3/TRBV12-4	ASSSPRQKGEKLF
TRBJ2-2	TRBV30	AWSALGAGELF
TRBJ1-1	TRBV2	ASIGEVNTEAF
TRBJ1-6	TRBV9	ASSVEGRANSPLH
TRBJ2-7	TRBV13	ASSSDRITYEQY
TRBJ1-1	TRBV20-1	SARRDSLLNTEAF
TRBJ1-5	TRBV6-1	ASSPGRLSNQPQH